The rows below give T cell receptor beta chains drawn from one sample of a study of OX40 agonist ivuxolimab in advanced cancers. Sequencing used immunoSEQ multiplex PCR; TCRdb keeps in-frame clones, though not all of them. The repertoire includes tens of thousands of clones, roughly 88% of them detected once, and about 4% sits in the top ten. Here the sequenced sample was CD4+ or CD8+ T cells sorted from blood, taken in a trial of the OX40 agonist ivuxolimab. These receptors were obtained from an adult with an advanced solid tumor such as melanoma, head and neck, liver or kidney cancer. CDR3s include the opening cysteine and the closing phenylalanine or tryptophan. D genes are given only for firm matches. Clone size is shown for a subset of rows, as once, few, many or a class of expanded clone.

j_gene: TRBJ1-5; len: 15; v_gene: TRBV5-8; d_gene: TRBD1; abundance: -; CDR3aa: CASSLGPGGWQPQHF; CDR3nt: TGTGCCAGCAGCTTGGGGCCAGGGGGATGGCAGCCCCAGCATTTT
j_gene: TRBJ2-7; len: 14; v_gene: TRBV18; d_gene: TRBD1; abundance: -; CDR3aa: CASSPEDRTYEQYF; CDR3nt: TGTGCCAGCTCACCAGAGGACAGGACCTACGAGCAGTACTTC
j_gene: TRBJ1-4; len: 15; v_gene: TRBV27; d_gene: -; abundance: -; CDR3aa: CASKRFGATNEKLFF; CDR3nt: TGTGCCAGCAAGCGTTTCGGGGCAACTAATGAAAAACTGTTTTTT
j_gene: TRBJ2-1; len: 18; v_gene: TRBV7-3; d_gene: -; abundance: -; CDR3aa: CASSLTGGSSGVYNEQFF; CDR3nt: TGTGCCAGCAGCTTAACCGGTGGGAGTAGCGGAGTCTACAATGAGCAGTTCTTC
j_gene: TRBJ2-1; len: 12; v_gene: TRBV15; d_gene: -; abundance: once; CDR3aa: CATSNYFNEQFF; CDR3nt: TGTGCCACCTCTAACTATTTCAATGAGCAGTTCTTC
j_gene: TRBJ2-7; len: 14; v_gene: TRBV28; d_gene: -; abundance: -; CDR3aa: CASSVFKATYEQYF; CDR3nt: TGTGCCAGCAGTGTTTTCAAGGCTACCTACGAGCAGTACTTC
j_gene: TRBJ1-4; len: 12; v_gene: TRBV30; d_gene: -; abundance: -; CDR3aa: CAWRPKSEKLFF; CDR3nt: TGTGCCTGGAGGCCGAAAAGTGAAAAACTGTTTTTT
j_gene: TRBJ2-7; len: 14; v_gene: TRBV7-9; d_gene: -; abundance: -; CDR3aa: CASSLYDSSYEQYF; CDR3nt: TGTGCCAGCAGCTTATATGACAGTTCCTACGAGCAGTACTTC
j_gene: TRBJ2-7; len: 17; v_gene: TRBV15; d_gene: -; abundance: -; CDR3aa: CATSRVSPGPRYYEQYF; CDR3nt: TGTGCCACCAGCAGGGTTTCCCCGGGACCGAGATACTACGAGCAGTACTTC
j_gene: TRBJ1-4; len: 15; v_gene: TRBV7-9; d_gene: -; abundance: -; CDR3aa: CASSRTDTTNEKLFF; CDR3nt: TGTGCCAGCAGCCGAACAGATACAACTAATGAAAAACTGTTTTTT
j_gene: TRBJ2-5; len: 15; v_gene: TRBV10-3; d_gene: TRBD1; abundance: once; CDR3aa: CAISERDRVIETQYF; CDR3nt: TGTGCCATCAGTGAGCGGGACAGGGTTATCGAGACCCAGTACTTC